The 3 T cell receptor beta chains below all came from one sample that was sequenced in a study of T cells expressing NK-cell markers. Using the 5' RACE reads, TCRdb records one entry per CDR3 protein without DNA. This table holds some 140,000 distinct CDR3 sequences. Sequencing was carried out using blood T cells: a sorted CD56 or NKG2C T cell subset, CD4+ or CD8+ T cells, or bulk PBMC T cells (not recorded which). These receptors were obtained from a woman between 45 and 65 years old in good health.

The rearrangement links TRBV2 to TRBJ2-1; as DNA is missing, the TRBD2 call by TCRdb cannot be tested. The CDR3 totals 15 residues. The germline V gene has CDR1 SNHLY and CDR2 FYNNEI. The CDR3 region is CASMGTLAGGNEQFF. Using reference TRBV2 and TRBJ2-1 for the parts outside the CDR3, the full variable domain is EPEVTQTPSHQVTQMGQEVILRCVPISNHLYFYWYRQILGQKVEFLVSFYNNEISEKSEIFDDQFSVERPDGSNFTLKIRSTKLEDSAMYFCASMGTLAGGNEQFFGPGTRLTVL.

The V call is TRBV9, the J call TRBJ1-2; lacking DNA, the TRBD1 call made by TCRdb goes unchecked. Germline values: CDR1 SGDLS, CDR2 YYNGEE. CDR3 length: 15 residues. CDR3 sequence: CASSVSQGVGYGYTF.

The chain carries TRBV6-5 and TRBJ2-3; there is no DNA to check the TCRdb D call of TRBD1. Per the germline V gene, CDR1 is MNHEY and CDR2 is SVGAGI. The CDR3 covers 18 residues. CDR3 residues: CASSYSGVWGAGTDTQYF.